Detailed here is one T cell receptor beta chain. No antigen is known for it. This record belongs to a study of Ad26.COV2.S vaccination and SARS-CoV-2 variants. Study-level points and caveats: Researchers reported similar non-spike TCR breadth in vaccine and placebo recipients.

Stated treatment: 19 received Ad26.COV2.S at low or high dose, single or two shots; 5 received placebo; per-sample allocation not given. Samples were taken on day 63 after the first vaccine or placebo injection. Ad26.COV2.S expressed prefusion-stabilized spike from the original Wuhan strain. J lost 2 bases, V lost 5 bases, and 5 bases had no gene match. This CDR3 comprises 16 residues. From germline, CDR1 is SGHTA and CDR2 FQGNSA. Data came from immunoSEQ multiplex PCR; TCRdb stores just in-frame clones and leaves some out. The table lists 300,000 to 400,000 clones, 70% to 90% of them singletons, with more than 1.5% in the top ten.

The sequences come from peripheral blood, collected in a trial of Ad26.COV2.S vaccine versus placebo. This receptor was obtained from a person between 18 and 60 years old who received the Ad26.COV2.S COVID-19 vaccine or a placebo. The J gene is TRBJ2-1, the V gene TRBV7-2; 11 nucleotides line up with TRBD2. This chain's CDR3 is CASSRSGGATYNEQFF. The CDR3 DNA follows: TGTGCCAGCAGCCGTAGCGGGGGGGCAACCTACAATGAGCAGTTCTTC.